Below, one T cell receptor (beta chain) is given with its context. One end of the junction fails to match germline, which may point to a read error. The sample comes from a study of glioma-infiltrating T cells. The CDR3 loop spans 13 amino acids. The germline gives CDR1 DFQATT, CDR2 SNEGSKA (reference sequence). The iRepertoire nested amplicon-rescue multiplex PCR amplified TCR alpha and beta CDR3s from RNA. MiXCR was run by TCRdb on the multiplex PCR reads, yielding one entry per CDR3 protein. The sample holds about 89,000 distinct CDR3 sequences; 20% to 25% are singletons and the top ten take around 7%.

This rearrangement joins TRBV20-1 to TRBJ1-6; maybe TRBD1 (5 bases). This clonotype originated in a human donor with low-grade glioma or glioblastoma, undergoing nonglioma brain surgery, or in good health (not recorded which). Sequenced material: glioma tissue, nonneoplastic brain tissue, or PBMCs (not recorded which). Here the CDR3 reads CSAPSTGKSPLHF. Written as DNA, the CDR3 is TGCAGTGCTCCTTCTACAGGCAAATCACCTCTCCACTTT.